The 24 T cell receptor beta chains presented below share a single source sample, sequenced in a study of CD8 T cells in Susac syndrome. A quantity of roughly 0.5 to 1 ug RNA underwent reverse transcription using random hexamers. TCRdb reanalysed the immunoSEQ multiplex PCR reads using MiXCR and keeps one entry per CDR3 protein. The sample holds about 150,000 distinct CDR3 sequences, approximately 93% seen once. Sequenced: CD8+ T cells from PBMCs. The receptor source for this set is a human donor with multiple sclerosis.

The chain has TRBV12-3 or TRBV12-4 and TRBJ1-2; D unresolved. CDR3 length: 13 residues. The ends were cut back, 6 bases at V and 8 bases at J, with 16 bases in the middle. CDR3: CASSLNTALGYTF. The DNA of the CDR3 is TGTGCCAGCAGCCTGAACACAGCCCTCGGCTACACCTTC.

The CDR3 bases are TGCAGTGCGGGCAGGGGTTTTGACGCTGAAGCTTTCTTT. Translating it yields CSAGRGFDAEAFF. The chain carries TRBV20-1 and TRBJ1-1; maybe TRBD1 (6 bases). The CDR3 is 13 amino acids. In germline, CDR1 is DFQATT, CDR2 SNEGSKA (reference sequence). V lost 6 bases to trimming and J lost 6 bases, with 17 bases between them.

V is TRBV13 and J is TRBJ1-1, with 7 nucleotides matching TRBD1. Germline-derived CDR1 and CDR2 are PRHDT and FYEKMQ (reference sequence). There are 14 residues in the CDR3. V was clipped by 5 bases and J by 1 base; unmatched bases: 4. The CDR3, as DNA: TGTGCCAGCAGCGCAGACAGGGAGAACACTGAAGCTTTCTTT. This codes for CASSADRENTEAFF.

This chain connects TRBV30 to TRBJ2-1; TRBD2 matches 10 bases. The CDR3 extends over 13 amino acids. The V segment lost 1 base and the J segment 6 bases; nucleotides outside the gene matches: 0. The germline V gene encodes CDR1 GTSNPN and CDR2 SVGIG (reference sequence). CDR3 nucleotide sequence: TGTGCCTGGAGTGAGCGGGGGGGCAATGAGCAGTTCTTC. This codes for CAWSERGGNEQFF.

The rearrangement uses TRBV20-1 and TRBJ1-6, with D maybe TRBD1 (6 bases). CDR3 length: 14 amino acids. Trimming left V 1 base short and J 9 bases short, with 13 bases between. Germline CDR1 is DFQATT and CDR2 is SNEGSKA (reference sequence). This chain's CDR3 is CSARVSGEGSPLHF. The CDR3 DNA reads TGCAGTGCTAGAGTATCAGGGGAAGGTTCACCCCTCCACTTT.

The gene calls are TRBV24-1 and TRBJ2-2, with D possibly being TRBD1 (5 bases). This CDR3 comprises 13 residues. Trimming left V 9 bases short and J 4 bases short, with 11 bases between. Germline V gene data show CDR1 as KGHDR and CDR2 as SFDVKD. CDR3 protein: CATGSQGTGELFF. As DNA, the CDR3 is TGTGCCACCGGGTCTCAGGGCACCGGGGAGCTGTTTTTT.

DNA for the CDR3: TGTGCCAGCAGTTCCAGGGACAGCACAGATACGCAGTATTTT. Protein sequence: CASSSRDSTDTQYF. The chain couples TRBV7-9 to TRBJ2-3, with D perhaps given as TRBD1 or TRBD2 (5 bases each). Trimming cost V 6 bases and J 0 bases, with 10 bases left between them. This CDR3 spans 14 amino acids. CDR1 and CDR2 from the germline V gene are SEHNR and FQNEAQ (reference sequence).

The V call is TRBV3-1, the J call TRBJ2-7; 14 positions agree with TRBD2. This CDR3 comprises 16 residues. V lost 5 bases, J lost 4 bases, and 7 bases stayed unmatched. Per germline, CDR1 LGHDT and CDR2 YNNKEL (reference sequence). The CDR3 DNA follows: TGTGCCAGCAGCTCGGGACTAGCGGGGGATATGTACGAGCAGTACTTC. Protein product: CASSSGLAGDMYEQYF.

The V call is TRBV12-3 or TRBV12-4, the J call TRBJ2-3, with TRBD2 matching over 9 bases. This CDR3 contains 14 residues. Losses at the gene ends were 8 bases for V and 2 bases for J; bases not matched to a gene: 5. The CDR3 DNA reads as TGTGCCAGCTCAGCGGGGGGAAACACAGATACGCAGTATTTT. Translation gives CASSAGGNTDTQYF.

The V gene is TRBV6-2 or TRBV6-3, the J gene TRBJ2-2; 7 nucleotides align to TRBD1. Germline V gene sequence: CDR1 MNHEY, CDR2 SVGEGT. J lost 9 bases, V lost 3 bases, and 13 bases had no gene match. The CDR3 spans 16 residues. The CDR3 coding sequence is TGTGCCAGCAGTTATCCTCGACAGGGTGGGACCCGGGAGCTGTTTTTT. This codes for CASSYPRQGGTRELFF.

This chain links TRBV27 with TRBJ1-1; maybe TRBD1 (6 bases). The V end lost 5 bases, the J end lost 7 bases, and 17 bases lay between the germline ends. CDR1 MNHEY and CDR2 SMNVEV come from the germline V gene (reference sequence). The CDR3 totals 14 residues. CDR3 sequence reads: CASSPDRPMIEAFF. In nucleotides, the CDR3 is TGTGCCAGCAGTCCCGACAGGCCCATGATTGAAGCTTTCTTT.

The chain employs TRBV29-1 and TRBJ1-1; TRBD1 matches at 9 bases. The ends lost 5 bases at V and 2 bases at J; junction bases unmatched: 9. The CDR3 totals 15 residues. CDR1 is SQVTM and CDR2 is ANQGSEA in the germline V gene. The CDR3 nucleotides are TGCAGCGTTCCCGGACAGGGGATACAAAACACTGAAGCTTTCTTT. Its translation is CSVPGQGIQNTEAFF.

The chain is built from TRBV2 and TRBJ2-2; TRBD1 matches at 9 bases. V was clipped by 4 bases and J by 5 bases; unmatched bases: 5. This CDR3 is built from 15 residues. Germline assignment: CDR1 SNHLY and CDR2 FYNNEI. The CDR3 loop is CASSGGTGPTGELFF. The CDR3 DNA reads TGTGCCAGCAGTGGGGGGACAGGGCCAACCGGGGAGCTGTTTTTT.

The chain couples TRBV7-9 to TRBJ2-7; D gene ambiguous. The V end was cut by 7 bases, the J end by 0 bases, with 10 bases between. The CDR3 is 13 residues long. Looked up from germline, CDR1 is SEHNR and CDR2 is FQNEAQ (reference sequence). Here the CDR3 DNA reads TGTGCCAGCATAGGTCAGAGCTCCTACGAGCAGTACTTC. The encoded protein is CASIGQSSYEQYF.

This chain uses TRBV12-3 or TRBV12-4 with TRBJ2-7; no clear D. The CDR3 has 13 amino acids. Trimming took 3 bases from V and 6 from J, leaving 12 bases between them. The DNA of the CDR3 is TGTGCCAGCAGTTTCAACACTGTGCTCGAGCAGTACTTC. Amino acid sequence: CASSFNTVLEQYF.

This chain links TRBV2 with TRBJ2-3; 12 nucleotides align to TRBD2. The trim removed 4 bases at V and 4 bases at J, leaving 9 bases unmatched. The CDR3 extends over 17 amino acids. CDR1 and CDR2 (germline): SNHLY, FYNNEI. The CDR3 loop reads CASSVTSGGRIADTQYF. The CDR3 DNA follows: TGTGCCAGCAGTGTGACTAGCGGGGGAAGAATCGCAGATACGCAGTATTTT.

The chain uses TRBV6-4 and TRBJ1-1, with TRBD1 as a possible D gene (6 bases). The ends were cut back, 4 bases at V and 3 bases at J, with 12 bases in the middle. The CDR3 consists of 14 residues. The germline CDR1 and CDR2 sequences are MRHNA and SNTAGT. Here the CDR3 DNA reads TGTGCCAGCAGTGCAGAGGACAGACACACTGAAGCTTTCTTT. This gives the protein CASSAEDRHTEAFF.

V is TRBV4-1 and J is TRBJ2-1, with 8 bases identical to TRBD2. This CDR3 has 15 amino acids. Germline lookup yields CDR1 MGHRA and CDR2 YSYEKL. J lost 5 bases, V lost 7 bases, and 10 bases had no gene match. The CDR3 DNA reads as TGCGCCAGCACAGGACTAGCCAGAGGGGACAATGAGCAGTTCTTC. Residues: CASTGLARGDNEQFF.

The CDR3: CASSLKGGTEAFF. DNA for the CDR3: TGTGCCAGCAGTTTGAAAGGGGGCACTGAAGCTTTCTTT. The rearrangement links TRBV12-3 or TRBV12-4 to TRBJ1-1; D possibly corresponds to TRBD1 (6 bases). The CDR3 covers 13 residues. The germline V and J ends were trimmed by 3 bases and 4 bases, with 9 bases remaining between them.

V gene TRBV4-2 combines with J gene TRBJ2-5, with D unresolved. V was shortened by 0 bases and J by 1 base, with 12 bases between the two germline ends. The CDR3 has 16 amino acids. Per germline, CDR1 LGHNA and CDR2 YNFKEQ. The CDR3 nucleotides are TGTGCCAGCAGCCAAGATCTGTTAGCCGTCCAAGAGACCCAGTACTTC. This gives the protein CASSQDLLAVQETQYF.

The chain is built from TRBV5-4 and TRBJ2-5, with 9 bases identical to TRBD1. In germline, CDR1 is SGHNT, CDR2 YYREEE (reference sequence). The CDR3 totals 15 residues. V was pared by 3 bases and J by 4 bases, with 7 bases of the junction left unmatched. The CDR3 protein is CASSYRGRGAETQYF. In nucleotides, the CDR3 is TGTGCCAGCAGCTACAGGGGGCGCGGTGCAGAGACCCAGTACTTC.

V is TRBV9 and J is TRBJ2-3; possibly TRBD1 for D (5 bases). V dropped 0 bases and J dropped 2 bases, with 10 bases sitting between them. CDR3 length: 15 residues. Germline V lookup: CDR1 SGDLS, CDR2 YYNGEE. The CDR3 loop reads CASSVEGAYTDTQYF. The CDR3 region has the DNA TGTGCCAGCAGCGTAGAAGGGGCCTACACAGATACGCAGTATTTT.

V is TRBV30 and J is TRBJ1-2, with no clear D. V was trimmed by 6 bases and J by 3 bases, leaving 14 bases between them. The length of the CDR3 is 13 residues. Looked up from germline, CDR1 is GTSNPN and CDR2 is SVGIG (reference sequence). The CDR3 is CACSPPIYYGYTF. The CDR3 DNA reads TGTGCCTGCTCCCCGCCAATCTACTATGGCTACACCTTC.

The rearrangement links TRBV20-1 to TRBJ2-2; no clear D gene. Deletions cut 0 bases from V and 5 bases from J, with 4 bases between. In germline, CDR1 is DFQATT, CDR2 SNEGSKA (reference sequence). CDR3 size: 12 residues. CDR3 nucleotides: TGCAGTGCTAGAGATCGAACCGGGGAGCTGTTTTTT. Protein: CSARDRTGELFF.